The source of this TCR beta chain is a study of T-cell reconstitution after alpha-beta-depleted transplantation in children. The study, taken as a whole, reports: The origin of alpha-beta T cells about two months after transplant was reportedly several hundred expanded graft clones.

Preparation of the TCRbeta library involved a method that used unique molecular identifiers. TCRdb passed the PCR reads through MiXCR, listing each CDR3 protein once. The sample holds approximately 1,000,000 distinct CDR3 sequences, 25% to 30% seen once. About this clonotype itself: Antigen unknown.

The CDR3 totals 13 residues. V was clipped by 3 bases and J by 7 bases, with 12 bases between them. Source: PBMCs, mostly from graft donor cells, taken 360 days after TCRalphabeta/CD19-depleted stem cell transplant. This chain connects TRBV12-3 or TRBV12-4 to TRBJ1-1, with D uncertain. The sequence was obtained from a boy younger than two who had a stem cell transplant for SCID, so the T cells may come from the graft donor. CDR3 residues: CASSFGGSFEAFF. CDR3 nucleotides: TGTGCCAGCAGTTTCGGAGGGAGTTTTGAAGCTTTCTTT.